This T cell receptor beta chain was recorded in a study of blood T cell repertoires in COVID-19. Assay used: immunoSEQ multiplex PCR; TCRdb lists only in-frame clones, some missing. The repertoire holds roughly 57,000 clones, with about 93% as singletons. Germline CDR1 and CDR2: MNHEY and SMNVEV (reference sequence). This CDR3 is built from 17 residues. V lost 6 bases, J lost 0 bases, and 15 bases lay in between. This clonotype was sampled from a man older than 75 with acute or convalescent COVID-19. The V call is TRBV27, the J call TRBJ1-6; D not resolved. The sequenced sample consisted of peripheral blood. The CDR3, as DNA: TGTGCCAGCAGGCCTAGTCTGGGTAGCTCCTATAATTCACCCCTCCACTTT. Amino acids: CASRPSLGSSYNSPLHF.